Presented here are 17 T cell receptor beta chains from one specimen sequenced in a study of neurological immune-mediated disorders. Via MiXCR, TCRdb re-called the 5' RACE reads, giving one row per CDR3 protein. The sample shows 26,000 or so distinct CDR3 sequences, 6.6% of them seen only once. Sequenced sample: PBMCs. The receptors shown here come from a woman aged 45 to 65 in good health.

Within the sample, this clonotype is medium-sized (0.01 to 0.1%). The chain carries TRBV29-1 and TRBJ2-7; possibly TRBD1 for D (6 bases). This CDR3 is 12 amino acids long. The ends were cut back, 5 bases at V and 1 base at J, with 9 bases in the middle. CDR1 SQVTM and CDR2 ANQGSEA come from the germline V gene. For the CDR3, the DNA is TGCAGCGTTCGTCAGGGGTCCTACGAGCAGTACTTC. Translated, it gives CSVRQGSYEQYF.

Many counts were recorded for this clonotype. V gene TRBV20-1 combines with J gene TRBJ2-2, with D possibly matching TRBD2 (6 bases). CDR3 size: 16 residues. Germline V lookup: CDR1 DFQATT, CDR2 SNEGSKA (reference sequence). V gave up 0 bases and J gave up 4 bases, with 15 bases separating them. The CDR3 sequence: CSARDPFGGGTGELFF. CDR3 nucleotide sequence: TGCAGTGCTAGAGACCCGTTTGGGGGAGGCACCGGGGAGCTGTTTTTT.

This clonotype was counted many times. The V call is TRBV27, the J call TRBJ1-2; TRBD1 matches at 11 bases. Germline-derived CDR1 and CDR2 are MNHEY and SMNVEV (reference sequence). This CDR3 is built from 14 residues. V was pared by 5 bases and J by 6 bases, with 5 bases of the junction left unmatched. Written as DNA, the CDR3 is TGTGCCAGCAGTCCGAGGACAGGGGGCCATGGCTACACCTTC. Encoded protein: CASSPRTGGHGYTF.

This clonotype has at least ten counts. This chain connects TRBV14 to TRBJ2-1; perhaps TRBD2 as D (6 bases). The germline gives CDR1 SGHDN, CDR2 FVKESK. V was cut by 1 base and J by 5 bases, with 12 bases left in between. CDR3 length equals 15 residues. CDR3 region: CASSQAKLADNEQFF. The CDR3 DNA reads as TGTGCCAGCAGCCAAGCGAAACTAGCTGACAATGAGCAGTTCTTC.

This clonotype has at least ten counts. The V gene is TRBV9, the J gene TRBJ1-2; TRBD1 might be the D (5 bases). The CDR3 extends over 13 amino acids. The germline V and J ends were trimmed by 1 base and 4 bases, with 8 bases remaining between them. Germline CDR1 and CDR2: SGDLS and YYNGEE. CDR3 loop: CASSVFQGYGYTF. In DNA form, the CDR3 reads TGTGCCAGCAGCGTATTCCAGGGCTATGGCTACACCTTC.

The chain combines TRBV27 with TRBJ1-5; no definite D call. The CDR3 runs 13 residues. Trimming removed 3 bases from V and 7 bases from J, with 10 bases in between. Germline V gene sequence: CDR1 MNHEY, CDR2 SMNVEV (reference sequence). The DNA of the CDR3 is TGTGCCAGCAGTTTTGGGGTAGCACAGCCCCAGCATTTT. This gives the protein CASSFGVAQPQHF.

This clonotype was seen repeatedly, ten times or more. The chain employs TRBV10-3 and TRBJ2-5; D is perhaps TRBD2 (5 bases). This CDR3 is built from 15 residues. Trimming removed 7 bases from V and 4 bases from J, with 19 bases in between. The germline gives CDR1 ENHRY, CDR2 SYGVKD. The CDR3 DNA follows: TGTGCCATCAAGGGCAGCCTGAGCGAGGGAGAGACCCAGTACTTC. Translating it yields CAIKGSLSEGETQYF.

This clonotype was picked up many times. The genes are TRBV11-2 and TRBJ1-5, with D maybe TRBD1 (6 bases). From germline, CDR1 is SGHAT and CDR2 FQNNGV. V was shortened by 5 bases and J by 1 base, with 12 bases between the two germline ends. This CDR3 contains 15 residues. DNA for the CDR3: TGTGCCAGCAGCCAAGACGGACAGAGCAATCAGCCCCAGCATTTT. Its protein product is CASSQDGQSNQPQHF.

This clonotype was seen repeatedly, ten times or more. V usage is TRBV6-1 and J usage is TRBJ2-7; D remains ambiguous. Trimming removed 1 base from V and 3 bases from J, with 13 bases in between. Germline V lookup: CDR1 MNHNS, CDR2 SASEGT. The CDR3 extends over 15 amino acids. The CDR3 spells CASSEGRNSYYEQYF. CDR3 DNA sequence: TGTGCCAGCAGTGAAGGAAGAAACAGTTACTACGAGCAGTACTTC.

This clonotype was found many times. The rearrangement links TRBV28 to TRBJ2-1, with unresolved D. The CDR3 consists of 17 residues. Germline V CDR1 and CDR2: MDHEN, SYDVKM. V was trimmed by 4 bases and J by 0 bases, leaving 16 bases between them. The CDR3 coding sequence is TGTGCCAGCAGTTGGGCCTTCGGAAAGATCTCCTACAATGAGCAGTTCTTC. This encodes CASSWAFGKISYNEQFF.

This clonotype was observed at least ten times. The chain combines TRBV4-1 with TRBJ2-7; D is ambiguous. Trimming shortened V by 0 bases and J by 5 bases, and 8 bases separated the two germline ends. Germline CDR1 MGHRA, CDR2 YSYEKL. The CDR3 consists of 13 residues. The CDR3 DNA is TGCGCCAGCAGCCAAGATCCCCCGGACGAGCAGTACTTC. It specifies CASSQDPPDEQYF.

This clonotype was detected ten times or more. Here the CDR3 reads CSASDRGYTEAFF. CDR3 DNA: TGCAGTGCTAGTGACAGGGGATACACTGAAGCTTTCTTT. The rearrangement links TRBV20-1 to TRBJ1-1, with 8 bases identical to TRBD1. Germline CDR1 and CDR2: DFQATT and SNEGSKA (reference sequence). With V trimmed by 3 bases and J by 3 bases, 3 bases remained unmatched. The CDR3 length is 13 residues.

This clonotype has ten or more counts. The V call is TRBV7-7, the J call TRBJ2-1, with 7 bases that match TRBD2. In germline, CDR1 is SSHAT, CDR2 FNYEAQ (reference sequence). V lost 1 base and J lost 7; bases outside the gene matches: 4. The length of the CDR3 is 14 residues. The CDR3 sequence: CASSLGGSSNEQFF. The CDR3, as DNA: TGTGCCAGCAGCTTAGGCGGGAGTAGTAATGAGCAGTTCTTC.

A word on this clonotype: A clone one base away is much larger, so this may be a read error. The gene calls are TRBV5-6 and TRBJ2-7, with D possibly being TRBD1 (6 bases). There are 14 residues in the CDR3. V was shortened by 4 bases and J by 5 bases, with 16 bases between the two germline ends. Germline V gene lookup returns CDR1 SGHDT and CDR2 YYEEEE. The CDR3 DNA is TGTGCCAGCAGCACCCTGGAAGGGGGACACGAGCAGTACTTC. Protein sequence: CASSTLEGGHEQYF.

The chain carries TRBV29-1 and TRBJ1-2, with no clear D. With 3 bases removed from V and 4 bases from J, the gap between germline ends came to 12 bases. The CDR3 has 13 amino acids. Germline V gene sequence: CDR1 SQVTM, CDR2 ANQGSEA. The CDR3 DNA reads as TGCAGCGTTGAGGGAAGGTTCGGCTATGGCTACACCTTC. This codes for CSVEGRFGYGYTF.

This clonotype was detected many times. This chain connects TRBV6-5 to TRBJ2-3; TRBD2 is a possible D gene (6 bases). The V and J ends lost 7 bases and 2 bases respectively, with 10 bases between them. This CDR3 is built from 13 residues. Germline loops: CDR1 MNHEY, CDR2 SVGAGI. CDR3 DNA: TGTGCCAGCACAGGGACTTACACAGATACGCAGTATTTT. It encodes CASTGTYTDTQYF.

This clonotype was seen many times. The V gene is TRBV20-1, the J gene TRBJ1-3; 9 bases are shared with TRBD1. Looked up from germline, CDR1 is DFQATT and CDR2 is SNEGSKA (reference sequence). The CDR3 consists of 16 residues. V shed 3 bases, J shed 2 bases, and the junction held 8 bases outside the gene matches. CDR3 coding DNA: TGCAGTGCTAGGGCGGGGGGACAGGGACCTGGAAACACCATATATTTT. Its protein is CSARAGGQGPGNTIYF.